The 26 T cell receptor beta chains listed next were all sequenced from one sample in a study of shared clonotypes between healthy human individuals. CD45RO-negative, CCR7-selected cells formed the naive CD8 fraction, which excluded terminally differentiated effector memory CD45RA+ cells. TCRdb's table, derived via immunoSEQ multiplex PCR, lists solely in-frame clones and lacks some. Of hundreds of thousands of clones listed, around 96% were seen once; the top ten hold around 0.1%. Sequences were obtained from naive CD8+ T cells sorted from blood. These receptors were obtained from a woman aged 25-40 years in good health.

The V and J genes are TRBV7-2 and TRBJ2-7, with no clear D. Trimming took 5 bases from V and 0 from J, leaving 11 bases between them. Looked up from germline, CDR1 is SGHTA and CDR2 is FQGNSA. The length of the CDR3 is 14 residues. The CDR3 reads CASSQWGNSYEQYF. The CDR3 region has the DNA TGTGCCAGCAGCCAGTGGGGTAACTCCTACGAGCAGTACTTC.

The CDR3 loop reads CASSSATGVQPYF. CDR3 DNA sequence: TGTGCCAGCAGTTCAGCGACAGGGGTACAACCGTACTTC. The chain combines TRBV28 with TRBJ2-7; 8 bases match TRBD1. The CDR3 loop spans 13 amino acids. V dropped 4 bases and J dropped 12; count of bases not matched to a gene: 11. Germline-derived CDR1 and CDR2 are MDHEN and SYDVKM.

J is TRBJ2-7 and V is TRBV2; a weak D match, TRBD1 (6 bases). Looked up from germline, CDR1 is SNHLY and CDR2 is FYNNEI. Between the trimmed V and J ends, which lost 9 bases and 0 bases, there was a span of 12 bases. The CDR3 is made up of 13 amino acids. Written as DNA, the CDR3 is TGTGCCAGGGGGCTACAGGGCTCCTACGAGCAGTACTTC. This sequence encodes CARGLQGSYEQYF. Full variable domain (remainder filled in from reference TRBV2 and TRBJ2-7): EPEVTQTPSHQVTQMGQEVILRCVPISNHLYFYWYRQILGQKVEFLVSFYNNEISEKSEIFDDQFSVERPDGSNFTLKIRSTKLEDSAMYFCARGLQGSYEQYFGPGTRLTVT.

The chain has TRBV27 and TRBJ2-1; 8 bases match TRBD2. V lost 8 bases to trimming and J lost 9 bases; unmatched junction nucleotides: 12. The CDR3 contains 14 residues. Germline loops: CDR1 MNHEY, CDR2 SMNVEV (reference sequence). The CDR3 loop reads CASSLGTRLAEQFF. CDR3 in DNA: TGTGCCAGCTCCTTGGGGACTAGGCTCGCTGAGCAGTTCTTC.

V gene TRBV5-1 combines with J gene TRBJ2-2; no clear D gene. V was cut by 0 bases and J by 9 bases, with 6 bases left in between. Per germline, CDR1 SGHRS and CDR2 YFSETQ. This CDR3 region has 12 residues. This chain's CDR3 is CASSLGYRELFF. The CDR3 coding sequence is TGCGCCAGCAGCTTGGGGTACCGGGAGCTGTTTTTT.

This clone was seen a single time. CDR3 sequence (DNA): TGTGCCAGCAGTTTAGAGGAGGGGGCGCTCTACGAGCAGTACTTC. This translates into CASSLEEGALYEQYF. This chain joins TRBV28 and TRBJ2-7; TRBD1 is a possible D gene (7 bases). CDR1 and CDR2 (germline): MDHEN, SYDVKM. V was cut by 2 bases and J by 3 bases, with 14 bases left in between. The CDR3 sequence is 15 residues long.

V gene TRBV9 combines with J gene TRBJ1-1; the D gene is possibly TRBD1 (5 bases). V dropped 0 bases and J dropped 7 bases, with 13 bases sitting between them. Germline V CDR1 and CDR2: SGDLS, YYNGEE. The CDR3 is made up of 14 amino acids. The DNA for the CDR3 is TGTGCCAGCAGCGTAGATGCAGGGACGGATGAAGCTTTCTTT. It encodes CASSVDAGTDEAFF.

This chain uses TRBV4-1 with TRBJ2-1; 8 nucleotides align to TRBD2. The CDR3 length is 17 residues. V was pared by 3 bases and J by 2 bases, with 9 bases of the junction left unmatched. Per the germline V gene, CDR1 is MGHRA and CDR2 is YSYEKL. CDR3 sequence: CASSQVLGGRPYNEQFF. The CDR3 DNA reads TGCGCCAGCAGCCAGGTACTAGGCGGGAGGCCCTACAATGAGCAGTTCTTC.

The CDR3 DNA follows: TGTGCCAGCTCTAGCGGTCCTTACACCGGGGAGCTGTTTTTT. It codes for CASSSGPYTGELFF. The rearrangement uses TRBV2 and TRBJ2-2; 7 bases are shared with TRBD2. Germline CDR1 reads SNHLY; CDR2 reads FYNNEI. CDR3 length equals 14 residues. V lost 8 bases to trimming and J lost 3 bases; unmatched junction nucleotides: 6.

This chain uses TRBV27 with TRBJ1-5; D may be TRBD1 (5 bases). V was clipped by 4 bases and J by 7 bases, with 11 bases between them. Looked up from germline, CDR1 is MNHEY and CDR2 is SMNVEV (reference sequence). The CDR3 sequence is 13 residues long. CDR3 sequence: CASSYSGKQPQHF. CDR3 in DNA: TGTGCCAGCAGTTACTCAGGGAAGCAGCCCCAGCATTTT.

The rearrangement links TRBV6-6 to TRBJ1-1, with 7 bases fitting TRBD1. The CDR3 loop spans 14 amino acids. Trimming cost V 3 bases and J 2 bases; bases outside gene matches: 3. The germline V gene encodes CDR1 MNHNY and CDR2 SVGAGI (reference sequence). The DNA of the CDR3 is TGTGCCAGCAGTTATGGGGACAGTAACACTGAAGCTTTCTTT. It translates to CASSYGDSNTEAFF.

A word on this clone: The sample holds other DNA sequences that translate to the same CDR3. This chain links TRBV28 with TRBJ2-3; 10 positions agree with TRBD2. The CDR3 has 17 amino acids. Per the germline V gene, CDR1 is MDHEN and CDR2 is SYDVKM. After removal of 4 bases from V and 6 bases from J, the junction contained 13 bases not matched to a gene. Written as DNA, the CDR3 is TGTGCCAGCAGTTCCCGTCGGGCTAGCGGGAGTCCCGATACGCAGTATTTT. Residues: CASSSRRASGSPDTQYF.

This clone occurred a few times. The chain joins TRBV13 to TRBJ1-1; D is uncertain. The CDR3 totals 15 residues. V was trimmed by 1 base and J by 0 bases, leaving 9 bases between them. Germline loops: CDR1 PRHDT, CDR2 FYEKMQ (reference sequence). The CDR3 here is CASSLDGQMNTEAFF. In nucleotides, the CDR3 is TGTGCCAGCAGCTTAGATGGGCAGATGAACACTGAAGCTTTCTTT. Based on the CDR3 plus reference TRBV13 and TRBJ1-1, the full variable domain is AAGVIQSPRHLIKEKRETATLKCYPIPRHDTVYWYQQGPGQDPQFLISFYEKMQSDKGSIPDRFSAQQFSDYHSELNMSSLELGDSALYFCASSLDGQMNTEAFFGQGTRLTVV.

The chain employs TRBV7-8 and TRBJ1-2; TRBD1 matches at 11 bases. The CDR3 extends over 17 amino acids. The J segment lost 2 bases and the V segment lost 1 base, leaving 6 bases of the junction unmatched. Per the germline V gene, CDR1 is SGHVS and CDR2 is FQNEAQ. The CDR3 sequence: CASSLGGGDRGNYGYTF. The CDR3 nucleotides are TGTGCCAGCAGCTTAGGAGGAGGGGACAGGGGGAACTATGGCTACACCTTC.

The rearrangement joins TRBV28 to TRBJ2-7; 7 positions match TRBD2. The CDR3 runs 16 residues. Germline V gene data show CDR1 as MDHEN and CDR2 as SYDVKM. With V trimmed by 6 bases and J by 4 bases, 15 bases remained unmatched. The CDR3, as DNA: TGTGCCAGCAGCGAATCCACGGGAGGACGGAGTTACGAGCAGTACTTC. This encodes CASSESTGGRSYEQYF. The full variable domain, its missing parts supplied by reference TRBV28 and TRBJ2-7, is DVKVTQSSRYLVKRTGEKVFLECVQDMDHENMFWYRQDPGLGLRLIYFSYDVKMKEKGDIPEGYSVSREKKERFSLILESASTNQTSMYLCASSESTGGRSYEQYFGPGTRLTVT.

The chain employs TRBV5-1 and TRBJ2-7; 10 bases match TRBD2. J gave up 3 bases and V 2 bases, and 8 bases lay outside the gene matches. The CDR3 length is 16 residues. Germline V CDR1 and CDR2: SGHRS, YFSETQ. CDR3 sequence reads: CASSFMSGRASYEQYF. CDR3 sequence (DNA): TGCGCCAGCAGCTTTATGAGCGGGAGGGCCAGCTACGAGCAGTACTTC.

The rearrangement links TRBV28 to TRBJ2-7, with a tentative D call TRBD1 (6 bases). Per germline, CDR1 MDHEN and CDR2 SYDVKM. V was pared by 5 bases and J by 2 bases, with 13 bases between. This CDR3 contains 14 residues. The CDR3 nucleotides read TGTGCCAGCAGTCGCTACAGGGCCGCCTACGAGCAGTACTTC. Its translation is CASSRYRAAYEQYF.

The V call is TRBV6-5, the J call TRBJ2-7; 13 positions match TRBD2. CDR3 length equals 15 residues. Per the germline V gene, CDR1 is MNHEY and CDR2 is SVGAGI. V trimming: 5 bases; J trimming: 3 bases; junction bases outside the gene matches: 4. CDR3 DNA: TGTGCCAGCAGTCCAGGACTAGCGGGAGTCTACGAGCAGTACTTC. Amino acid sequence: CASSPGLAGVYEQYF.

The chain couples TRBV7-9 to TRBJ1-1; D is ambiguous. The germline CDR1 and CDR2 sequences are SEHNR and FQNEAQ (reference sequence). Trimming removed 0 bases from V and 7 bases from J, with 12 bases in between. The CDR3 is 14 residues long. In DNA, the CDR3 is TGTGCCAGCAGCTTAGCCGGTGGGCAGCATGAAGCTTTCTTT. Translated, it gives CASSLAGGQHEAFF.

The chain recombines TRBV5-4 with TRBJ2-7; 8 nucleotides agree with TRBD1. Germline loops: CDR1 SGHNT, CDR2 YYREEE (reference sequence). V was pared by 9 bases and J by 1 base, with 9 bases of the junction left unmatched. The CDR3 has 14 residues. This CDR3 reads CATTRGLTSYEQYF. CDR3 DNA: TGTGCCACTACCAGGGGGCTAACATCCTACGAGCAGTACTTC.

The DNA for the CDR3 is TGTGCCAGCAGTGCGACTAGAGAAGAGCAGTTCTTC. This codes for CASSATREEQFF. The genes are TRBV27 and TRBJ2-1; a weak D match, TRBD2 (6 bases). V was pared by 5 bases and J by 10 bases, with 12 bases between. The CDR3 spans 12 residues. Per germline, CDR1 MNHEY and CDR2 SMNVEV (reference sequence).

The chain is built from TRBV10-3 and TRBJ1-1; D is unclear. Germline CDR1 reads ENHRY; CDR2 reads SYGVKD. The CDR3 runs to 15 residues. V was cut by 3 bases and J by 1 base, with 12 bases left in between. The CDR3 nucleotides read TGTGCCATCAGTGATGGCTACCCGGGGAACACTGAAGCTTTCTTT. It is translated as CAISDGYPGNTEAFF.

J is TRBJ2-7 and V is TRBV4-1, with D hard to call. Deletions cut 0 bases from V and 3 bases from J, with 15 bases between. Germline CDR1 MGHRA, CDR2 YSYEKL. This CDR3 region has 16 residues. The CDR3 is CASSQEPQRRFYEQYF. CDR3 nucleotides: TGCGCCAGCAGCCAAGAACCTCAACGCCGTTTCTACGAGCAGTACTTC.

The chain employs TRBV27 and TRBJ1-5; D is unresolved. The CDR3 has 13 amino acids. V lost 5 bases and J lost 3, with 8 bases in between. Germline V gives CDR1 MNHEY, CDR2 SMNVEV (reference sequence). CDR3 nucleotide sequence: TGTGCCAGCAGTCCAGATAACAATCAGCCCCAGCATTTT. This gives the protein CASSPDNNQPQHF.

The V and J genes are TRBV4-1 and TRBJ2-1; D is perhaps TRBD2 (5 bases). This CDR3 has 17 residues. The ends were cut back, 0 bases at V and 2 bases at J, with 14 bases in the middle. Looked up from germline, CDR1 is MGHRA and CDR2 is YSYEKL. CDR3 in amino acids: CASSQDTESGAYNEQFF. In DNA, the CDR3 is TGCGCCAGCAGCCAAGATACTGAGTCCGGGGCCTACAATGAGCAGTTCTTC.

The rearrangement uses TRBV6-1 and TRBJ2-5; tentatively, D is TRBD2 (6 bases). V shed 2 bases and J shed 2 bases, with 18 bases lying between them. This CDR3 comprises 17 residues. Germline CDR1 is MNHNS and CDR2 is SASEGT. CDR3: CASSETISGGGQETQYF. In DNA, the CDR3 is TGTGCCAGCAGTGAAACTATTAGCGGTGGGGGGCAAGAGACCCAGTACTTC.